The 4 T cell receptor beta chains below come from one sample, sequenced in a study of OX40 agonist ivuxolimab in advanced cancers. This table comes from immunoSEQ multiplex PCR, and its TCRdb copy is limited to in-frame clones, with some not included. Of roughly 28,000 clones detected, about 90% appear once; the ten largest clones hold over 12%. The sequencing used CD4+ or CD8+ T cells sorted from blood, collected in a trial of the OX40 agonist ivuxolimab. All receptors come from an adult with an advanced solid tumor such as melanoma, head and neck, liver or kidney cancer.

J is TRBJ2-1 and V is TRBV19; possibly TRBD1 for D (6 bases). V was shortened by 5 bases and J by 1 base, with 9 bases between the two germline ends. The CDR3 is made up of 14 amino acids. Looked up from germline, CDR1 is LNHDA and CDR2 is SQIVND (reference sequence). CDR3 residues: CASSPQGSYNEQFF. CDR3 sequence (DNA): TGTGCCAGTAGTCCCCAGGGGTCCTACAATGAGCAGTTCTTC.

This clone appeared a single time. The V and J genes are TRBV27 and TRBJ1-3; D is ambiguous. CDR3 length equals 15 residues. In germline, CDR1 is MNHEY, CDR2 SMNVEV (reference sequence). Trimming took 6 bases from V and 2 from J, leaving 14 bases between them. Written as DNA, the CDR3 is TGTGCCAGCAGCTTGTCCATCGGCACTGGAAACACCATATATTTT. It specifies CASSLSIGTGNTIYF.

V and J are TRBV6-5 and TRBJ1-1; D remains ambiguous. CDR1 and CDR2 (germline): MNHEY, SVGAGI. The length of the CDR3 is 16 residues. The germline V and J ends were trimmed by 2 bases and 3 bases, with 16 bases remaining between them. For the CDR3, the DNA is TGTGCCAGCAGTTACCCTACGGTGGCAGGAGACACTGAAGCTTTCTTT. This sequence encodes CASSYPTVAGDTEAFF.

This clone was picked up one time. The genes are TRBV28 and TRBJ2-1; 8 nucleotides match TRBD2. Germline V gene data show CDR1 as MDHEN and CDR2 as SYDVKM. V shed 3 bases, J shed 0 bases, and the junction held 7 bases outside the gene matches. This CDR3 is 17 amino acids long. CDR3 coding DNA: TGTGCCAGCAGTTTTCCCGTAGCGGGACCCTCCTACAATGAGCAGTTCTTC. Encoded protein: CASSFPVAGPSYNEQFF.